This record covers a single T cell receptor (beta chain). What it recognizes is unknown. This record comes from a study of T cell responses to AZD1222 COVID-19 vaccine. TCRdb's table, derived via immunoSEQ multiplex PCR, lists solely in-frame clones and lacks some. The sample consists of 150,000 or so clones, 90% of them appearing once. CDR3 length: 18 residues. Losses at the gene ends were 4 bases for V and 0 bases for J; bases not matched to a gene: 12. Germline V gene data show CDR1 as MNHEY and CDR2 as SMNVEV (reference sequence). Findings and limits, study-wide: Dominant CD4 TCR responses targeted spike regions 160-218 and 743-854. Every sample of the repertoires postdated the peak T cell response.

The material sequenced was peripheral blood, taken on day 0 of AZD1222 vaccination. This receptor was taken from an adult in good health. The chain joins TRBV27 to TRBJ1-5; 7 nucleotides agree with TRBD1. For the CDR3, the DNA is TGTGCCAGCAGTTCCCTCACAGGGGAGAGCTATAGCAATCAGCCCCAGCATTTT. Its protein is CASSSLTGESYSNQPQHF.